This TCR beta chain is drawn from a study of shared clonotypes between healthy human individuals. This clone was detected only a few times. Its antigen is not known. Study conclusions and caveats: Estimated richness was generally greater in naive than memory subsets. Deeper or shallower sequencing was expected to change how clonotypes are shared among donors.

Samples underwent the assay at deep level. TCRdb keeps only in-frame clones here, not all; method: immunoSEQ multiplex PCR. Here the sample spans around 700,000 clones, about two thirds being singletons. The V end was cut by 0 bases, the J end by 0 bases, with 13 bases between. Germline CDR1 reads MRHNA; CDR2 reads SNTAGT. The CDR3 is 17 residues long. Participating donors were healthy, HIV-negative adults free of recent acute infections or vaccinations. Sequences were obtained from memory CD4+ T cells sorted from blood. The subset is: CD45RA-negative fraction. The chain couples TRBV6-4 to TRBJ2-3; D is uncertain. The origin of this receptor is a young woman in good health. CDR3 region: CASSDSGTITSTDTQYF. Written as DNA, the CDR3 is TGTGCCAGCAGTGACTCTGGAACCATAACTAGCACAGATACGCAGTATTTT.